This T cell receptor beta chain was sequenced for a study of spatial heterogeneity in lung cancer. Study-level background: Among detected sequences, beta-chain ones consistently exceeded alpha-chain ones in number. The study's findings and limits: Relative to follow-up, resection was when ubiquitous expanded tumor TCRs appeared more in blood.

This clonotype came up a few times. Its antigen is unidentified. Every TCR cDNA molecule bore its own unique molecular identifier. TCRdb reprocessed the 5' RACE reads via MiXCR and lists one record per CDR3 protein. The sample lists 65,000 to 85,000 distinct CDR3 sequences; about 20% were seen once. Time point specified: sample taken at primary tumor resection. The study sequenced unsorted whole RNA from tumor, nontumor lung or frozen PBMC. Samples came from 72 TRACERx patients with untreated early-stage lung cancer. The sample was PBMCs, taken at surgery. This clonotype was sampled from a male donor with early-stage non-small cell lung cancer.

As DNA, the CDR3 is TGTGCCAGCAGTTACGGCCTGGGCAGCGATGAGCAGTTCTTC. Amino acids: CASSYGLGSDEQFF. V is TRBV12-3 or TRBV12-4 and J is TRBJ2-1; no firm D call. CDR3 size: 14 residues. V gave up 4 bases and J gave up 8 bases, with 15 bases separating them.